The rows below give T cell receptor beta chains drawn from one sample of a study of cytomegalovirus exposure and HLA in healthy donors. Clones were read by immunoSEQ multiplex PCR, and TCRdb kept only the in-frame ones, dropping some. The sample records roughly 290,000 clones, about 80% being singletons. The sequenced sample was PBMCs. The receptors come from a girl aged 2-9 years in good health and CMV-seronegative. CDR3s include the opening cysteine and the closing phenylalanine or tryptophan. Fields, in order: D gene, V gene, J gene, clone size, CDR3 DNA, CDR3 protein. The D gene is left open where the match is weak. Expanded clones get a size class; other rows say once, few or many, or leave the size out.

>TRBD1|TRBV27|TRBJ1-6|.
TGTGCCAGCAGTGCGGACAGGGGGTTAAACTCACCCCTCCACTTT
CASSADRGLNSPLHF
>TRBD1|TRBV7-8|TRBJ2-7|.
TGTGCCAGCAGCGCACCGGGACAGGGGGCCTACGAGCAGTACTTC
CASSAPGQGAYEQYF
>.|TRBV6-5|TRBJ1-1|.
TGTGCCAGCAGTTACTCTGAGGGCGGCACTGAAGCTTTCTTT
CASSYSEGGTEAFF
>TRBD1|TRBV5-1|TRBJ1-2|few
TGCGCCAGCAGCGGGGACAGGGCCAATGGCTACACCTTC
CASSGDRANGYTF
>.|TRBV7-9|TRBJ2-5|.
TGTGCCAGCAGCTTAAGCGGTGGCAGGTGGGGAGAGACCCAGTACTTC
CASSLSGGRWGETQYF
>TRBD1|TRBV14|TRBJ1-4|.
TGTGCCAGCAGCGACCGGGACAGGGGGACCTTT
CASSDRDRGTF
>.|TRBV2|TRBJ2-2|.
TGTGCCACCCGAAGAGCGAGATTACTCGCGAACACCGGGGAGCTGTTTTTT
CATRRARLLANTGELFF
>TRBD1|TRBV2|TRBJ1-1|.
TGTGCCAGCAGTCCGCCGGGACAGGTCACTGAAGCTTTCTTT
CASSPPGQVTEAFF
>TRBD1|TRBV4-2|TRBJ1-2|.
TGTGCCAGCAGCCAAGCGTATCCGGACAGGGCCTGTGGCTACACCTTC
CASSQAYPDRACGYTF
>.|TRBV18|TRBJ1-3|.
TGTGCCAGCTCTACAGGAGTTGCTGGAAACACCATATATTTT
CASSTGVAGNTIYF
>TRBD1|TRBV6-1|TRBJ1-5|.
TGTGCCAGCAGTGAACGTATAGGGGGCCACAATCAGCCCCAGCATTTT
CASSERIGGHNQPQHF
>.|TRBV5-1|TRBJ2-5|.
TGCGCCAGCAGCCCTGGGGCTAGGGACCAAGAGACCCAGTACTTC
CASSPGARDQETQYF
>TRBD2|TRBV6-5|TRBJ2-1|.
TGTGCCAGCAGTAGACGGACTAGCGGGAGTTCTGAGCAGTTCTTC
CASSRRTSGSSEQFF
>TRBD1|TRBV12-5|TRBJ2-2|.
TGTGCTAGTGGTTTTTTTATTCGACAGGGCTGGCAAACCGGGGAGCTGTTTTTT
CASGFFIRQGWQTGELFF
>.|TRBV18|TRBJ2-1|.
TGTGCCAGCTCCCCGGGTTCCTCCCTCGTCAATGAGCAGTTCTTC
CASSPGSSLVNEQFF
>.|TRBV27|TRBJ2-1|.
TGTGCCAGCAGTTTAGGTAGGGGGGGCGATGAGCAGTTCTTC
CASSLGRGGDEQFF
>TRBD2|TRBV9|TRBJ2-5|.
TGTGCCAGCAGCGCCCCCCGGGGGGGGTTGGAGACCCAGTACTTC
CASSAPRGGLETQYF
>.|TRBV5-1|TRBJ2-6|.
TGCGCCAGCAGGCCACGAGGGCTCACTGGGGCCAACGTCCTGACTTTC
CASRPRGLTGANVLTF
>.|TRBV29-1|TRBJ1-1|.
TGCAGCGTCCTCAAGGGGGATACTGAAGCTTTCTTT
CSVLKGDTEAFF
>.|TRBV18|TRBJ2-3|once
TGTGCCAGCTCATCTCCCCCCGACAGGACAGATACGCAGTATTTT
CASSSPPDRTDTQYF
>TRBD2|TRBV4-2|TRBJ2-1|.
TGTGCCAGCAGCCAAGTCGGGGCTAGCGGGGTCAATGAGCAGTTCTTC
CASSQVGASGVNEQFF
>.|TRBV27|TRBJ1-5|.
TGTGCCAGCAGTCCCAGGGAATATAGCAATCAGCCCCAGCATTTT
CASSPREYSNQPQHF
>TRBD1|TRBV2|TRBJ1-5|.
TGTGCCAGCAGTGTGGGGACAGGGGGTGTTCAGCCCCAGCATTTT
CASSVGTGGVQPQHF
>.|TRBV11-1|TRBJ2-2|.
TGTGCCGCTCGGGGGAACACCGGGGAGCTGTTTTTT
CAARGNTGELFF
>TRBD1|TRBV27|TRBJ1-5|.
TGTGCCAGCAGTTTATCTGGGACAGGGAATCAGCCCCAGCATTTT
CASSLSGTGNQPQHF
>TRBD2|TRBV9|TRBJ2-3|once
TGTGCCAGCAGCGCCAGCGGGAGGGTTAGCACAGATACGCAGTATTTT
CASSASGRVSTDTQYF
>.|TRBV18|TRBJ1-5|.
TGTGCCAGCTCACCAGGGGAGGGCCAGCCCCAGCATTTT
CASSPGEGQPQHF
>.|TRBV7-7|TRBJ2-5|few
TGTGCCAGCAGCTTAGTAGATCCGACGGGGACCCAGTACTTC
CASSLVDPTGTQYF
>.|TRBV30|TRBJ1-2|.
TGTGCCTGGGGGCGGGACGGTTTACTGAAATTC
CAWGRDGLLKF
>TRBD1|TRBV6-6|TRBJ1-2|.
TGTGCCAGCTCTTACGAGAGGGGGCCCTCAATATCCGGCTACACCTTC
CASSYERGPSISGYTF
>.|TRBV13|TRBJ1-1|.
TGTGCCAGCAGCCGCGTCACTGAAGCTTTCTTT
CASSRVTEAFF
>TRBD1|TRBV6-5|TRBJ2-7|once
TGTGCCAGCAGTACCCGGGACAGATACGAGCAGTACTTC
CASSTRDRYEQYF
>TRBD1|TRBV11-2|TRBJ2-4|.
TGTGCCAGCAGCTTACGTTATCGGGACAGGGCGAACTTTCAGTACTTC
CASSLRYRDRANFQYF
>TRBD2|TRBV10-2|TRBJ2-2|.
TGCGCCAGCAGAGTACTTAGCGGGACCGGGGAGCTGTTTTTT
CASRVLSGTGELFF
>TRBD2|TRBV27|TRBJ2-7|.
TGTGCCAGCAGTCCCCGGACTAGCGGTAGCTACGAGCAGTACTTC
CASSPRTSGSYEQYF
>TRBD1|TRBV6-5|TRBJ1-3|.
TGTGCCAGCAGGGACAGGGGAGCCGGAAACACCATATATTTT
CASRDRGAGNTIYF
>TRBD2|TRBV6-5|TRBJ2-7|.
TGTGCCAGCAGTTACAGGACTAGCGGCACAGCCTACGAGCAGTACTTC
CASSYRTSGTAYEQYF
>TRBD1|TRBV4-1|TRBJ2-7|.
TGCGCCAGCAGCCAAGAAGTGATCCAGGGGGCAGCCTACGAGCAGTACTTC
CASSQEVIQGAAYEQYF
>TRBD1|TRBV19|TRBJ1-6|.
TGTGCCACGACAGGGGCCTTCGGGTCACCCCTCCACTTT
CATTGAFGSPLHF
>.|TRBV19|TRBJ2-2|.
TGTGCCAGTAAAGGGGAGGCCGGGGAGCTGTTTTTT
CASKGEAGELFF
>.|TRBV11-2|TRBJ1-2|few
TGTGCCAGCAGCTTTACAACCGGGACTTCTTCCTATGGCTACACCTTC
CASSFTTGTSSYGYTF
>.|TRBV30|TRBJ2-2|.
TGTGCCTGGAGCGACACCGGGGAGCTGTTTTTT
CAWSDTGELFF
>TRBD1|TRBV4-1|TRBJ1-1|.
TGCGCCAGCAGCCCAATCCGACAGGGGGCGTACACTGAAGCTTTCTTT
CASSPIRQGAYTEAFF
>TRBD1|TRBV18|TRBJ1-6|.
TGTGCCAGCTCACCGGGGGACAGGGTGTCACCCCTCCACTTT
CASSPGDRVSPLHF
>.|TRBV7-7|TRBJ2-7|.
TGTGCCAGCAGCTTAGCACGGGGGTACAACGAGCAGTACTTC
CASSLARGYNEQYF
>.|TRBV5-8|TRBJ1-5|.
TGTGCCAGCAGCTTCTTCCAGATAAATCAGCCCCAGCATTTT
CASSFFQINQPQHF
>.|TRBV12-5|TRBJ1-1|.
TGTGCTAGTGGTTTCACAATAGGGCCCCAGGGGATGAACACTGAAGCTTTCTTT
CASGFTIGPQGMNTEAFF
>TRBD2|TRBV5-4|TRBJ2-3|.
TGTGCCAGCAGTACCGGGACTAGCGGGCGAGATACGCAGTATTTT
CASSTGTSGRDTQYF
>.|TRBV28|TRBJ2-7|.
TGTGCCAGCAGTTCCAACTACGAGCAGTACTTC
CASSSNYEQYF
>.|TRBV4-1|TRBJ1-6|.
TGCGCCAGCAGCCAAGATAGTTCGGTTTCACCCCTCCACTTT
CASSQDSSVSPLHF
>.|TRBV5-4|TRBJ2-1|.
TGTGCCAGCAGCTGGGTAGCCAGGGGAAACAATGAGCAGTTCTTC
CASSWVARGNNEQFF
>.|TRBV19|TRBJ1-2|.
TGTGCCAGTACCCTTACGGGGGCTAACTATGGCTACACCTTC
CASTLTGANYGYTF